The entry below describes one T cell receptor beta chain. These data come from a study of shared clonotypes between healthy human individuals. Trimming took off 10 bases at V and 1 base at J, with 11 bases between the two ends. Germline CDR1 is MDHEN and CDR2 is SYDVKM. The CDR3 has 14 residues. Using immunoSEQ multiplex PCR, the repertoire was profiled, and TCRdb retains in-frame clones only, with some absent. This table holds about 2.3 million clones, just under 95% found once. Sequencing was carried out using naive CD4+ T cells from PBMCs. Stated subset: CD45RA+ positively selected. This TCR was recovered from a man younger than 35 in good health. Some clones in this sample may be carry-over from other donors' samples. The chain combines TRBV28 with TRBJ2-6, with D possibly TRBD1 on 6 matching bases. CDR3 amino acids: CATTRGSGANVLTF. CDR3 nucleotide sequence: TGTGCCACCACGAGGGGGTCTGGGGCCAACGTCCTGACTTTC. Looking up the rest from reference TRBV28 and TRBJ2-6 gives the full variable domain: DVKVTQSSRYLVKRTGEKVFLECVQDMDHENMFWYRQDPGLGLRLIYFSYDVKMKEKGDIPEGYSVSREKKERFSLILESASTNQTSMYLCATTRGSGANVLTFGAGSRLTVL.